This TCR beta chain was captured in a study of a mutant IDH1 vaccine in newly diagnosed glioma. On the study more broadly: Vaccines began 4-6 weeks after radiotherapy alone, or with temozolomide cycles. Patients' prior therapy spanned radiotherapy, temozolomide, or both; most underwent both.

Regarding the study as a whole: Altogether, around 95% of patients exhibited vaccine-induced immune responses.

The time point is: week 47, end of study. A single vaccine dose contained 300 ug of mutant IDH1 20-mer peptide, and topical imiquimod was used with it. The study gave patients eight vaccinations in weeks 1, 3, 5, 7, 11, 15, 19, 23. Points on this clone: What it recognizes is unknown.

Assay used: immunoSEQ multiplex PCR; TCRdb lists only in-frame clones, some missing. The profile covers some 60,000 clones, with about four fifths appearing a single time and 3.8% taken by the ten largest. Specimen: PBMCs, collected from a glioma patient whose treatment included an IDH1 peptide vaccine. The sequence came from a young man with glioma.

CDR3 amino acids: CASSELRDTYQPQHF. For the CDR3, the DNA is TGTGCCAGCAGCGAACTTAGGGACACATATCAGCCCCAGCATTTT. The chain carries TRBV7-8 and TRBJ1-5, with D maybe TRBD1 (6 bases). Trimming removed 5 bases at V and 5 bases at J, with 16 bases between. There are 15 residues in the CDR3. Per germline, CDR1 SGHVS and CDR2 FQNEAQ. Together with reference TRBV7-8 and TRBJ1-5, the CDR3 gives the full variable domain: GAGVSQSPRYKVAKRGQDVALRCDPISGHVSLFWYQQALGQGPEFLTYFQNEAQLDKSGLPSDRFFAERPEGSVSTLKIQRTQQEDSAVYLCASSELRDTYQPQHFGDGTRLSIL.